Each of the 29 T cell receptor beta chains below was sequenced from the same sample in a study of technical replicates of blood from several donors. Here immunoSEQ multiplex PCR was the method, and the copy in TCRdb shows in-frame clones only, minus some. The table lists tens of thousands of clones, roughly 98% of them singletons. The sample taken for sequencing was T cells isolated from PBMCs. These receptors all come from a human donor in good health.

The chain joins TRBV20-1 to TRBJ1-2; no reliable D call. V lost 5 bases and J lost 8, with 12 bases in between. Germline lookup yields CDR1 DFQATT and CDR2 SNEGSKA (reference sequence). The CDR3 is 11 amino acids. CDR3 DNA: TGCAGTGCTTCCGACCGGGTCGGCTACACCTTC. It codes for CSASDRVGYTF.

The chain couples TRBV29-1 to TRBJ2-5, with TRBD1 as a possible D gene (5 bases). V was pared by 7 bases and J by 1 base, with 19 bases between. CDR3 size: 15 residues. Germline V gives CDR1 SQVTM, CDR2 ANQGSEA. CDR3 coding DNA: TGCAGCGCCCAGGGATCCCAAGCCCCCCAAGAGACCCAGTACTTC. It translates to CSAQGSQAPQETQYF.

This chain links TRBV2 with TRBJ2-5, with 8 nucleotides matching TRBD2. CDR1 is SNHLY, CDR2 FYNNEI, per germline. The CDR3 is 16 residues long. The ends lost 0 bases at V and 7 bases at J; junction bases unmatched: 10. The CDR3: CASSEASGGHRGTQYF. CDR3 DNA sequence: TGTGCCAGCAGTGAAGCCAGCGGGGGACATCGGGGGACCCAGTACTTC.

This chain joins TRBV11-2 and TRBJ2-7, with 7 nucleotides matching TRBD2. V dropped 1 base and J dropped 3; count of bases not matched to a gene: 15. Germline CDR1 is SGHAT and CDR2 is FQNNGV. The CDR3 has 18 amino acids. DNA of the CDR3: TGTGCCAGCAGCTTAGCTTATCCGTCGGGGGGAGGGAGCTACGAGCAGTACTTC. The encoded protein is CASSLAYPSGGGSYEQYF.

CDR3 nucleotide sequence: TGTGCCAGCAGTGAAAACGGGAAGGGAGCTTTCTTT. Its protein product is CASSENGKGAFF. The V and J genes are TRBV2 and TRBJ1-1; D gene uncertain. CDR1 SNHLY and CDR2 FYNNEI come from the germline V gene. The CDR3 consists of 12 residues. The V end was cut by 2 bases, the J end by 10 bases, with 11 bases between. The full variable domain, completed using reference TRBV2 and TRBJ1-1, is EPEVTQTPSHQVTQMGQEVILRCVPISNHLYFYWYRQILGQKVEFLVSFYNNEISEKSEIFDDQFSVERPDGSNFTLKIRSTKLEDSAMYFCASSENGKGAFFGQGTRLTVV.

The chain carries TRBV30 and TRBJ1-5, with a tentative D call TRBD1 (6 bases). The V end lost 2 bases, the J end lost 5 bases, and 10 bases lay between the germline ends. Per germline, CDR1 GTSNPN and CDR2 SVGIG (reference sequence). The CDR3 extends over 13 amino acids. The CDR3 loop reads CAWSRQGHQPQHF. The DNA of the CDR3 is TGTGCCTGGAGTAGGCAGGGGCATCAGCCCCAGCATTTT.

Here the CDR3 reads CASSLGDREVNEQFF. Written as DNA, the CDR3 is TGCGCCAGCAGCTTGGGGGACAGGGAGGTCAATGAGCAGTTCTTC. The chain uses TRBV5-1 and TRBJ2-1; 9 positions match TRBD1. The germline CDR1 and CDR2 sequences are SGHRS and YFSETQ. The CDR3 totals 15 residues. V lost 0 bases to trimming and J lost 6 bases; unmatched junction nucleotides: 4.

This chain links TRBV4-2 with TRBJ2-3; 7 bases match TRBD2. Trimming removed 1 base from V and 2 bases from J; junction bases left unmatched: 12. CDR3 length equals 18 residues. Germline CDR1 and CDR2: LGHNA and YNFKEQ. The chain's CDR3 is CASSQVLLGEGITDTQYF. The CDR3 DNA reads TGTGCCAGCAGCCAAGTTCTGTTGGGGGAGGGAATCACAGATACGCAGTATTTT.

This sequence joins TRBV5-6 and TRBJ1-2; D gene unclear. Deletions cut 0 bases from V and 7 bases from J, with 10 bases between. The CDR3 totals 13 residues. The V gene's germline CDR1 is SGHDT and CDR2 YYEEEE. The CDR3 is CASSLVSSFGYTF. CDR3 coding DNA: TGTGCCAGCAGCTTGGTCTCTTCCTTTGGCTACACCTTC.

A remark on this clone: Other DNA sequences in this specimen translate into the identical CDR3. The CDR3 DNA follows: TGCGCCAGCAGCTTGTCGACAGATACGCAGTATTTT. This translates into CASSLSTDTQYF. The chain recombines TRBV5-1 with TRBJ2-3; no clear D. The CDR3 spans 12 residues. The germline gives CDR1 SGHRS, CDR2 YFSETQ. The V gene lost 1 base and the J gene lost 3 bases, with 3 bases spanning the gap.

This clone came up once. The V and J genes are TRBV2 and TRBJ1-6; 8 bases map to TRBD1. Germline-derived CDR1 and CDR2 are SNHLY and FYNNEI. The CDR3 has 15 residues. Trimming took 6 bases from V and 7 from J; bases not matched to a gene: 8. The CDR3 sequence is CASRQDRVSNSPLHF. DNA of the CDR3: TGTGCCAGCAGGCAGGACAGGGTGAGCAATTCACCCCTCCACTTT. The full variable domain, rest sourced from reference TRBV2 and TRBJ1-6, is EPEVTQTPSHQVTQMGQEVILRCVPISNHLYFYWYRQILGQKVEFLVSFYNNEISEKSEIFDDQFSVERPDGSNFTLKIRSTKLEDSAMYFCASRQDRVSNSPLHFGNGTRLTVT.

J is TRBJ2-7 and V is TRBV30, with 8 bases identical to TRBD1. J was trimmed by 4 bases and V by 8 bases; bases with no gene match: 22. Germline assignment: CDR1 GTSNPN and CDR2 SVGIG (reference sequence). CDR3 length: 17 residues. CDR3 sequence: CARGPPPVQGVPYEQYF. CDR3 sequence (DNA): TGTGCCCGAGGTCCTCCACCAGTACAGGGGGTCCCTTACGAGCAGTACTTC. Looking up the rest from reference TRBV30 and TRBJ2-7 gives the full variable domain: SQTIHQWPATLVQPVGSPLSLECTVEGTSNPNLYWYRQAAGRGLQLLFYSVGIGQISSEVPQNLSASRPQDRQFILSSKKLLLSDSGFYLCARGPPPVQGVPYEQYFGPGTRLTVT.

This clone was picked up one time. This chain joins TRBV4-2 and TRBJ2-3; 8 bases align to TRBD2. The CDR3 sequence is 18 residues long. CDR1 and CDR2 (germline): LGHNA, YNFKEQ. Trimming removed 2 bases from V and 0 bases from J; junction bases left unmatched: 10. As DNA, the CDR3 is TGTGCCAGCAGCCAACAAGATTTAGCGGGGTTTAGCACAGATACGCAGTATTTT. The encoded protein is CASSQQDLAGFSTDTQYF.

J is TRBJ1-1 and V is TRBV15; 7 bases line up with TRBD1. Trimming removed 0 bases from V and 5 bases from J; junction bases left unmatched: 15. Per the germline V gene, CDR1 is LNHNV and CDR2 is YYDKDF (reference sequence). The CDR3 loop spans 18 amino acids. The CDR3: CATSRDQWITGDKTEAFF. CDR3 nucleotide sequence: TGTGCCACCAGCAGAGATCAATGGATCACAGGGGATAAGACTGAAGCTTTCTTT.

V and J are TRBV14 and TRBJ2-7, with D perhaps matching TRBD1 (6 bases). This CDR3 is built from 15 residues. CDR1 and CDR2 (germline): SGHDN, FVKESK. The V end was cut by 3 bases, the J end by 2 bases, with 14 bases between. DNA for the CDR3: TGTGCCAGCAGCCATGTCTCCAGGGGAACCTACGAGCAGTACTTC. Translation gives CASSHVSRGTYEQYF.

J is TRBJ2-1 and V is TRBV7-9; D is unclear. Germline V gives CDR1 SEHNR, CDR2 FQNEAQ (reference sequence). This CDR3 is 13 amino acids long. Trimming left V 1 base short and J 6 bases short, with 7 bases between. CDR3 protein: CASSLGVVNEQFF. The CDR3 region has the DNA TGTGCCAGCAGCTTAGGAGTGGTCAATGAGCAGTTCTTC.

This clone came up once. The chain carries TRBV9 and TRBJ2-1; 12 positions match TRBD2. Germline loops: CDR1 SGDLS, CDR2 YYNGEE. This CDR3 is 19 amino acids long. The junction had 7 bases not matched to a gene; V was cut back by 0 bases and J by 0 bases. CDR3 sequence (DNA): TGTGCCAGCAGCGTAGGGCTAGCGGGGGGGCTGAGCTCCTACAATGAGCAGTTCTTC. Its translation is CASSVGLAGGLSSYNEQFF.

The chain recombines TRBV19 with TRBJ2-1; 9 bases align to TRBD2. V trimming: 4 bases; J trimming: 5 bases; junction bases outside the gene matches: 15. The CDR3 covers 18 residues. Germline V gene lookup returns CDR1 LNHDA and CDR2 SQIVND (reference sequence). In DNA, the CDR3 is TGTGCCAGTAGTACTGTTGGAGGGCCGGGACTAGCCCACAATGAGCAGTTCTTC. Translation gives CASSTVGGPGLAHNEQFF. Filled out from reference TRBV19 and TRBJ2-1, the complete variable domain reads DGGITQSPKYLFRKEGQNVTLSCEQNLNHDAMYWYRQDPGQGLRLIYYSQIVNDFQKGDIAEGYSVSREKKESFPLTVTSAQKNPTAFYLCASSTVGGPGLAHNEQFFGPGTRLTVL.

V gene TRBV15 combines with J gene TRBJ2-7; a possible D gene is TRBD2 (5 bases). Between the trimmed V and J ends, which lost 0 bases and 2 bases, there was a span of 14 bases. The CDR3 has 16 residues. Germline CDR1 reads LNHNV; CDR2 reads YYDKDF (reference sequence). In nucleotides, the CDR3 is TGTGCCACCAGCAGAGATACGGGGTATTACACCTACGAGCAGTACTTC. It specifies CATSRDTGYYTYEQYF.

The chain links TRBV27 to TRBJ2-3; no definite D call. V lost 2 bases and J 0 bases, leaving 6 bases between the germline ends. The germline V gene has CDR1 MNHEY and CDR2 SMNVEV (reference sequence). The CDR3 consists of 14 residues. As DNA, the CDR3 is TGTGCCAGCAGTTTACCCAGGAGCACAGATACGCAGTATTTT. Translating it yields CASSLPRSTDTQYF.

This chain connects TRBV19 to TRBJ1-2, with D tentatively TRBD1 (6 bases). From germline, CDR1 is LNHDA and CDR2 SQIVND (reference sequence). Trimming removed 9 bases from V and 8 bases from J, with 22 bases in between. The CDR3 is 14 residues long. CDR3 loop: CARTTRGCRKGYTF. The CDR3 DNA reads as TGTGCCAGAACTACTAGGGGGTGCAGGAAAGGCTACACCTTC.

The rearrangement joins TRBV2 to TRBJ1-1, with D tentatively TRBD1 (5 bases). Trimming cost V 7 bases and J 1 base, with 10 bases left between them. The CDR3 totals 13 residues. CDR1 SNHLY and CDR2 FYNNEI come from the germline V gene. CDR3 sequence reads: CASNRDWNTEAFF. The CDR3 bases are TGTGCCAGCAACCGGGACTGGAACACTGAAGCTTTCTTT.

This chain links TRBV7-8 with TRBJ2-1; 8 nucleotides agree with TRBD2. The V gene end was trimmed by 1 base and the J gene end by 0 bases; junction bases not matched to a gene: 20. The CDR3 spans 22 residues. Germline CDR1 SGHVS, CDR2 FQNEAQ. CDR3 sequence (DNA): TGTGCCAGCAGCTTAGTCCGGGGGGGTGGGATAGTGGGCGGGAGCTCCTACAATGAGCAGTTCTTC. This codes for CASSLVRGGGIVGGSSYNEQFF. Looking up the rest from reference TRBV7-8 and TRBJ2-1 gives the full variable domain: GAGVSQSPRYKVAKRGQDVALRCDPISGHVSLFWYQQALGQGPEFLTYFQNEAQLDKSGLPSDRFFAERPEGSVSTLKIQRTQQEDSAVYLCASSLVRGGGIVGGSSYNEQFFGPGTRLTVL.

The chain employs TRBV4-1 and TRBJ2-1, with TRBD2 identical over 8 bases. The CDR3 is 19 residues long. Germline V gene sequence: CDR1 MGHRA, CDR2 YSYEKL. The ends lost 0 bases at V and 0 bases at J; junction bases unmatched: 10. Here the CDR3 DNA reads TGCGCCAGCAGCCAAGATGGTCGGGGGGGCCTCAGCTCCTACAATGAGCAGTTCTTC. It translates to CASSQDGRGGLSSYNEQFF.

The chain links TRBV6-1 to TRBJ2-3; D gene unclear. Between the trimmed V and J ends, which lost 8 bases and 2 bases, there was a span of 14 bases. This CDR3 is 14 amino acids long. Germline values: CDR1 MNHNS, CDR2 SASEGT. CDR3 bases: TGTGCCAGCGTTGAAGGTTTACACACAGATACGCAGTATTTT. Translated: CASVEGLHTDTQYF.

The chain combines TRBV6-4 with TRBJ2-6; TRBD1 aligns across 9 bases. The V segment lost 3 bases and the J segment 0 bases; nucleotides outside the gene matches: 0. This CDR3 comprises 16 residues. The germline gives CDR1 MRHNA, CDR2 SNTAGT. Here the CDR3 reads CASSETGGSGANVLTF. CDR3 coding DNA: TGTGCCAGCAGTGAGACAGGGGGCTCTGGGGCCAACGTCCTGACTTTC.

The CDR3 region has the DNA TGTGCCAGCAGTTTACACCCTAGCGCCTACGAGCAGTACTTC. Translation: CASSLHPSAYEQYF. The chain is built from TRBV27 and TRBJ2-7, with a tentative D call TRBD2 (6 bases). The CDR3 runs to 14 residues. V was shortened by 2 bases and J by 2 bases, with 10 bases between the two germline ends. Looked up from germline, CDR1 is MNHEY and CDR2 is SMNVEV (reference sequence).

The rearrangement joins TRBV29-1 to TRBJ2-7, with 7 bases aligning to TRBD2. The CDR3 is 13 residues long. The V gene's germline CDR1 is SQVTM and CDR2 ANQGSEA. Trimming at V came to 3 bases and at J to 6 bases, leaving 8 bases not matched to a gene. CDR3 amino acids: CSVEGLAASEQYF. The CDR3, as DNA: TGCAGCGTTGAGGGGCTAGCGGCGAGCGAGCAGTACTTC.

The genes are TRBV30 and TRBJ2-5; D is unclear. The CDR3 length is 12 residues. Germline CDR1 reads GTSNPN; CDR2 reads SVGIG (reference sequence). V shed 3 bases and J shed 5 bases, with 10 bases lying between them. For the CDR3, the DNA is TGTGCCTGGAGATCGCACGGGGAGACCCAGTACTTC. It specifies CAWRSHGETQYF.